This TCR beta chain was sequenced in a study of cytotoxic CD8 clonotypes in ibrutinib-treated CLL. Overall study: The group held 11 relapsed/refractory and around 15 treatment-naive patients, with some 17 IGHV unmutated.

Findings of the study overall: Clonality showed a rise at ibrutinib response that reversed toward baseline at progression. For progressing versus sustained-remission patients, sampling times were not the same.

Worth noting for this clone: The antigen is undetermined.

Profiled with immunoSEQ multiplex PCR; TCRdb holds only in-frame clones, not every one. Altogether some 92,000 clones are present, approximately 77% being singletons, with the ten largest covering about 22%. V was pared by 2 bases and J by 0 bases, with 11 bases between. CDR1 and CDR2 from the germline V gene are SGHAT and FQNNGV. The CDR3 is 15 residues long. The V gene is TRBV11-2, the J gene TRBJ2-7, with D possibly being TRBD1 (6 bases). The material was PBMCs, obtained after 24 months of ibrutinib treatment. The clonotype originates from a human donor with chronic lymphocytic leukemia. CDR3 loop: CASSLNRDISYEQYF. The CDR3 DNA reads TGTGCCAGCAGCTTAAACCGGGACATCTCCTACGAGCAGTACTTC. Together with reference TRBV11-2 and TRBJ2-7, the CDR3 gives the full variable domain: EAGVAQSPRYKIIEKRQSVAFWCNPISGHATLYWYQQILGQGPKLLIQFQNNGVVDDSQLPKDRFSAERLKGVDSTLKIQPAKLEDSAVYLCASSLNRDISYEQYFGPGTRLTVT.